The clone carrying this T cell receptor (beta chain) was picked up a small number of times. Template switching by 5'RACE produced TCR cDNA, adding a universal primer site and UMIs. TCRdb called the 5' RACE reads again in MiXCR, with one record for every CDR3 protein. The sample has some 260,000 distinct CDR3 sequences, around 5.3% seen once. The data originate from a study of T cells after yellow fever vaccination. Background on the study: Preparation of fractions with low cell numbers was performed using SMART-Seq v4 Ultra Low Input.

CDR1 SGHRS and CDR2 YFSETQ come from the germline V gene. There are 13 residues in the CDR3. V was cut by 0 bases and J by 7 bases, with 10 bases left in between. The sample here was CD4+ T cells sorted from PBMCs, taken on the day of the yellow fever booster vaccination. This sequence originates from a man aged 18 to 30 who received the YFV17D yellow fever vaccine. The chain recombines TRBV5-1 with TRBJ2-5; D may be TRBD2 (5 bases). CDR3 residues: CASSLDLAGTQYF. The CDR3 bases are TGCGCCAGCAGCTTGGATCTGGCGGGGACCCAGTACTTC.